This paragraph covers one T cell receptor (beta chain) sequence. This entry comes from a study of blood T cell repertoires in COVID-19. The wider study: PBMCs, B-cell-depleted T cells, or T cells provided the cDNA or gDNA that made up the material.

In the original processing: Nucleated cell number was recorded as an estimate derived from reference gene primer amplification. Assay: immunoSEQ multiplex PCR; the TCRdb copy retains only in-frame clones and omits some. The V and J calls and clone size come from that table; D and trimming were worked out from the DNA. Seen here are 250,000 to 300,000 clones, about nine tenths observed once, and the top ten hold 2% to 2.5%. Germline V lookup: CDR1 SEHNR, CDR2 FQNEAQ (reference sequence). The CDR3 is made up of 14 amino acids. Deletions cut 5 bases from V and 5 bases from J, with 15 bases between. The sequence came from a man over 45 with acute or convalescent COVID-19. The gene calls are TRBV7-9 and TRBJ1-1; possibly TRBD1 for D (5 bases). Input material: peripheral blood. CDR3 protein: CASSQTRRGTEAFF. In nucleotides, the CDR3 is TGTGCCAGCAGCCAAACACGACGGGGGACTGAAGCTTTCTTT.